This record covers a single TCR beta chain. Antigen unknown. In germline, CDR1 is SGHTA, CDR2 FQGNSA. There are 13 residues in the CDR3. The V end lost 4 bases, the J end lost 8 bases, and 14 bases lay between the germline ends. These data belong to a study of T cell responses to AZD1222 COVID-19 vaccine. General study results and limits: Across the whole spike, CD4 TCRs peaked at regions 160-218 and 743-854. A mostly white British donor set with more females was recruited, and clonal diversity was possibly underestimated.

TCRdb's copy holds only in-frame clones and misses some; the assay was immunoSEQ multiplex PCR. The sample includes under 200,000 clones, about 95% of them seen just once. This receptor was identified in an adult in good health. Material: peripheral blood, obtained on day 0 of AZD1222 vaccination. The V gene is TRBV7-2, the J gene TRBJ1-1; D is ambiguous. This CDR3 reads CASSWKLQREAFF. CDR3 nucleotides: TGTGCCAGCAGCTGGAAACTTCAGAGGGAAGCTTTCTTT.